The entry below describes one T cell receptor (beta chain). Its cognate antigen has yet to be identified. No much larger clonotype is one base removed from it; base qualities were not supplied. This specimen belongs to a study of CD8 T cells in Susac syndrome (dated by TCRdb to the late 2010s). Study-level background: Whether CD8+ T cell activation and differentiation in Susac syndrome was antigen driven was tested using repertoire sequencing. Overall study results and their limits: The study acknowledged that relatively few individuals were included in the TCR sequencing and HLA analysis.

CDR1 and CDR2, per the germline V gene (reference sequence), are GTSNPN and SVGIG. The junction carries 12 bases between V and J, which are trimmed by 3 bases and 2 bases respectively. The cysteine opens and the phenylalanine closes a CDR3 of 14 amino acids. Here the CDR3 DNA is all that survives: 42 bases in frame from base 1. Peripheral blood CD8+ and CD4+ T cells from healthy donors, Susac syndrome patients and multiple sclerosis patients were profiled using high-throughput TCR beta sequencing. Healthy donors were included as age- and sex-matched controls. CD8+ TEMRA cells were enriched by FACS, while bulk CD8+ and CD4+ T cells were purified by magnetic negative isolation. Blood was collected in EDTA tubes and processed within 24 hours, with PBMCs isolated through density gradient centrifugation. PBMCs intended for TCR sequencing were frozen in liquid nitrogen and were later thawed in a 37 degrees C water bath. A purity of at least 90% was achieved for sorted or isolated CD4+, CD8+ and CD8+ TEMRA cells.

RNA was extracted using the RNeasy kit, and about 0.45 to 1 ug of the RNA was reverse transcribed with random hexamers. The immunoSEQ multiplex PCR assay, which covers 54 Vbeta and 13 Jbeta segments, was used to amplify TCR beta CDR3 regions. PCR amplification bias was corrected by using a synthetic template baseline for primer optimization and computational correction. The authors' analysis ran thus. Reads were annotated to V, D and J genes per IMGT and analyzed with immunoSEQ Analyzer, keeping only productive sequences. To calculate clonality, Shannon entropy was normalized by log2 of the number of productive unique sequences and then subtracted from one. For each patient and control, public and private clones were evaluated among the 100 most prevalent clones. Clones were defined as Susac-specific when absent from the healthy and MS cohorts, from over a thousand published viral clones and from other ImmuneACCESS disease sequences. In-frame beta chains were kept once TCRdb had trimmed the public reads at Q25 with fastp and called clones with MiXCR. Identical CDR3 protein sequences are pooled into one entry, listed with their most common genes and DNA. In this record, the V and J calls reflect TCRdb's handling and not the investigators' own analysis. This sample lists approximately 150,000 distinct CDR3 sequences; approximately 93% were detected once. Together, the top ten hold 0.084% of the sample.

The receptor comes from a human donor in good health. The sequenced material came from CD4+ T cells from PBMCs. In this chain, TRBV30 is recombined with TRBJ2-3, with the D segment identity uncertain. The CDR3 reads CAWRVRANTDTQYF. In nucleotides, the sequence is TGTGCCTGGAGGGTAAGAGCCAACACAGATACGCAGTATTTT.